Reported below is one TCR beta chain. What it binds is unknown. Amplification used 60 Vbeta primers and 13 Jbeta primers. Clones were sequenced by immunoSEQ multiplex PCR, and TCRdb holds only the in-frame ones, with some missing. The profile shows more than 80,000 clones, roughly four fifths of them singletons. The record originates from a study of cytomegalovirus exposure and HLA in healthy donors. Study-level findings and limits: Rare sequences made up most TCRs, while some public TCRs were found in many donors.

The germline V gene encodes CDR1 WSHSY and CDR2 SAAADI. The CDR3 covers 12 residues. V was shortened by 8 bases and J by 7 bases, with 14 bases between the two germline ends. This clonotype originated in a man between 45 and 60 years old in good health and CMV-seronegative. Material: PBMCs. The chain couples TRBV10-2 to TRBJ2-5, with D perhaps TRBD1 (5 bases). In nucleotides, the CDR3 is TGCGCCAGCCAGGGTAGCCCGGGGACCCAGTACTTC. It is translated as CASQGSPGTQYF.